The 28 T cell receptor beta chains below all came from one sample that was sequenced in a study of T cells in Graves' hyperthyroidism and ophthalmopathy. Amplified TCR beta CDR3 regions came from RNA transcripts. First-round RT-PCR of the TCR CDR3 relied on the HTBI primer set. TCRdb re-called the multiplex PCR reads through MiXCR, storing one row per CDR3 protein. Seen here are around 300,000 distinct CDR3 sequences, more than 11% observed once, and the top ten hold 20% to 25%. Sequenced: blood. The receptors here all came from a woman in her twenties or thirties with Graves' hyperthyroidism.

At least ten counts were recorded for this clonotype. V usage is TRBV9 and J usage is TRBJ2-3; TRBD2 might be the D (5 bases). Per germline, CDR1 SGDLS and CDR2 YYNGEE. V was shortened by 0 bases and J by 4 bases, with 12 bases between the two germline ends. This CDR3 is 15 amino acids long. As DNA, the CDR3 is TGTGCCAGCAGCGTAGGTGGGAGCCGCGCAGATACGCAGTATTTT. It specifies CASSVGGSRADTQYF. Filled out from reference TRBV9 and TRBJ2-3, the complete variable domain reads DSGVTQTPKHLITATGQRVTLRCSPRSGDLSVYWYQQSLDQGLQFLIQYYNGEERAKGNILERFSAQQFPDLHSELNLSSLELGDSALYFCASSVGGSRADTQYFGPGTRLTVL.

This clonotype appeared many times. The chain couples TRBV20-1 to TRBJ1-4; no clear D gene. Germline V lookup: CDR1 DFQATT, CDR2 SNEGSKA (reference sequence). The V end was cut by 0 bases, the J end by 0 bases, with 11 bases between. This CDR3 has 16 amino acids. The CDR3 coding sequence is TGCAGTGCTAGAGATCTTTCCGGCACAACTAATGAAAAACTGTTTTTT. Its translation is CSARDLSGTTNEKLFF.

In its sample, this clonotype was seen many times. The chain uses TRBV12-3 or TRBV12-4 and TRBJ1-1; no definite D call. With 5 bases removed from V and 6 bases from J, the gap between germline ends came to 10 bases. The CDR3 consists of 12 residues. For the CDR3, the DNA is TGTGCCAGCAGTCTTACTCCCCCTGAAGCTTTCTTT. It is translated as CASSLTPPEAFF.

This clonotype was seen repeatedly, ten times or more. The chain has TRBV28 and TRBJ2-2; TRBD2 matches at 8 bases. Per germline, CDR1 MDHEN and CDR2 SYDVKM. This CDR3 has 17 residues. Trimming removed 7 bases from V and 4 bases from J; junction bases left unmatched: 14. CDR3 region: CASNPYPGLDFTGELFF. The CDR3 DNA reads as TGTGCCAGCAACCCGTACCCGGGACTAGATTTCACCGGGGAGCTGTTTTTT.

This clonotype has just a few counts. The chain recombines TRBV4-1 with TRBJ2-7; 9 positions agree with TRBD1. The CDR3 contains 15 residues. Trimming cost V 4 bases and J 3 bases; bases outside gene matches: 7. Germline V gene sequence: CDR1 MGHRA, CDR2 YSYEKL. CDR3 in amino acids: CASSPQGQGLYEQYF. The CDR3 coding sequence is TGCGCCAGCAGCCCACAGGGACAGGGCCTCTACGAGCAGTACTTC.

This clonotype was seen a handful of times. This rearrangement joins TRBV3-1 to TRBJ2-4; D assignment may be TRBD1 or TRBD2 (7 bases each). Germline V gene sequence: CDR1 LGHDT, CDR2 YNNKEL (reference sequence). The CDR3 loop spans 14 amino acids. V gave up 4 bases and J gave up 11 bases, with 18 bases separating them. The CDR3 protein is CASSPLQGRGFQYF. The CDR3 DNA reads TGTGCCAGCAGCCCTCTACAGGGGAGGGGTTTTCAGTACTTC.

This clonotype was counted ten times or more. The chain couples TRBV10-3 to TRBJ2-2; D might be TRBD1 (6 bases). Trimming took 0 bases from V and 4 from J, leaving 15 bases between them. The V gene's germline CDR1 is ENHRY and CDR2 SYGVKD. This CDR3 contains 17 residues. The CDR3 DNA reads TGTGCCATCAGTGAGTCTGTAACAGGGCAGACCACCGGGGAGCTGTTTTTT. Translation: CAISESVTGQTTGELFF.

This clonotype was detected only a few times. The genes are TRBV30 and TRBJ2-7, with 14 bases matching TRBD2. In germline, CDR1 is GTSNPN, CDR2 SVGIG (reference sequence). V trimming: 3 bases; J trimming: 5 bases; junction bases outside the gene matches: 18. The CDR3 spans 19 residues. The CDR3 here is CAWRIHAGTSGSRGHEQYF. CDR3 in DNA: TGTGCCTGGAGGATCCACGCCGGGACTAGCGGGAGTAGAGGCCACGAGCAGTACTTC.

This clonotype was observed a few times. The chain employs TRBV20-1 and TRBJ1-4, with 8 bases identical to TRBD1. Germline CDR1 and CDR2: DFQATT and SNEGSKA (reference sequence). Trimming removed 1 base from V and 8 bases from J; junction bases left unmatched: 9. There are 15 residues in the CDR3. CDR3 in amino acids: CSARVNRGRSEKLFF. As DNA, the CDR3 is TGCAGTGCTAGAGTGAACAGGGGGAGGAGCGAAAAACTGTTTTTT.

This clonotype was found many times. V and J are TRBV10-3 and TRBJ1-2; D is undetermined. Germline V gene data show CDR1 as ENHRY and CDR2 as SYGVKD. The CDR3 is 14 amino acids. The germline V and J ends were trimmed by 3 bases and 0 bases, with 8 bases remaining between them. Here the CDR3 reads CAISDGPTNYGYTF. The CDR3 coding sequence is TGTGCCATCAGTGATGGTCCAACTAACTATGGCTACACCTTC.

Ten or more counts support this clonotype. The rearrangement joins TRBV2 to TRBJ1-1; D remains unclear. Deletions cut 11 bases from V and 5 bases from J, with 15 bases between. CDR1 and CDR2 (germline): SNHLY, FYNNEI. The CDR3 is 12 amino acids. CDR3: CAVMRRETEAFF. CDR3 sequence (DNA): TGTGCCGTAATGCGCCGGGAGACTGAAGCTTTCTTT.

This clonotype was picked up a small number of times. V usage is TRBV2 and J usage is TRBJ2-2, with 9 bases matching TRBD1. V shed 5 bases and J 3 bases; nucleotides not matched to a gene: 7. The germline gives CDR1 SNHLY, CDR2 FYNNEI. The CDR3 runs to 16 residues. The CDR3 is CASSSIGQGYTGELFF. CDR3 coding DNA: TGTGCCAGCAGTTCTATTGGACAGGGGTACACCGGGGAGCTGTTTTTT.

This clonotype was observed at least ten times. The CDR3 DNA follows: TGTGCCAGCAGGGGCAGGGGGGGCCTTGGAAACACCATATATTTT. This translates into CASRGRGGLGNTIYF. The chain joins TRBV28 to TRBJ1-3; 7 bases agree with TRBD1. Germline V lookup: CDR1 MDHEN, CDR2 SYDVKM. This CDR3 region has 15 residues. Trimming cost V 6 bases and J 3 bases; bases outside gene matches: 8.

This clonotype was counted at least ten times. The chain carries TRBV6-2 or TRBV6-3 and TRBJ2-2; no firm D call. The CDR3 runs 15 residues. Germline CDR1 MNHEY, CDR2 SVGEGT. V shed 0 bases and J shed 1 base, with 6 bases lying between them. The CDR3 DNA reads as TGTGCCAGCAGTTACTCAGGATGGAACACCGGGGAGCTGTTTTTT. Protein product: CASSYSGWNTGELFF.

This clonotype appeared many times. The J gene is TRBJ1-1, the V gene TRBV2; D may be TRBD1 (5 bases). Trimming left V 3 bases short and J 2 bases short, with 10 bases between. Germline V gives CDR1 SNHLY, CDR2 FYNNEI. The CDR3 runs 14 residues. CDR3 sequence reads: CASSERQLNTEAFF. CDR3 in DNA: TGTGCCAGCAGTGAGAGACAGCTAAACACTGAAGCTTTCTTT.

This clonotype was picked up many times. V gene TRBV28 combines with J gene TRBJ1-2, with TRBD1 matching 8 bases. V dropped 6 bases and J dropped 7; count of bases not matched to a gene: 19. CDR1 is MDHEN and CDR2 is SYDVKM in the germline V gene. The CDR3 is 17 amino acids. The CDR3 loop is CASSEYIWTGRKVGYTF. The CDR3 coding sequence is TGTGCCAGCAGCGAATACATTTGGACAGGGCGTAAGGTTGGCTACACCTTC.

This clonotype occurred many times. The chain links TRBV20-1 to TRBJ2-3; 13 bases are shared with TRBD2. V was clipped by 3 bases and J by 6 bases; unmatched bases: 15. There are 18 residues in the CDR3. From germline, CDR1 is DFQATT and CDR2 SNEGSKA (reference sequence). The CDR3 reads CSASGIGLAGASRDTQYF. CDR3 DNA: TGCAGTGCTAGCGGCATCGGACTAGCGGGAGCCTCCCGGGATACGCAGTATTTT.

Only a few counts were recorded for this clonotype. The chain uses TRBV7-9 and TRBJ1-1, with TRBD1 identical over 7 bases. The germline V gene has CDR1 SEHNR and CDR2 FQNEAQ (reference sequence). The CDR3 contains 17 residues. V lost 5 bases to trimming and J lost 4 bases; unmatched junction nucleotides: 16. This CDR3 is CASSRAPPGQPITEAFF. The CDR3 DNA reads as TGTGCCAGCAGCCGTGCACCTCCGGGACAGCCGATCACTGAAGCTTTCTTT.

A note on this clonotype: A much larger clone sits a single nucleotide away, making a read error possible. This chain uses TRBV12-3 or TRBV12-4 with TRBJ2-7; D unresolved. Trimming took 4 bases from V and 6 from J, leaving 16 bases between them. This CDR3 has 14 amino acids. The CDR3 is CASSSLDGFCEQYF. The CDR3, as DNA: TGTGCCAGCAGTTCCTTGGACGGATTTTGCGAGCAGTACTTC.

This chain uses TRBV28 with TRBJ2-5; 12 bases fit TRBD2. The V segment lost 5 bases and the J segment 1 base; nucleotides outside the gene matches: 11. Germline CDR1 reads MDHEN; CDR2 reads SYDVKM. This CDR3 region has 18 residues. The CDR3 here is CASSPRLAGAPVQETQYF. The CDR3 DNA sequence: TGTGCCAGCAGTCCCCGACTAGCGGGAGCCCCCGTCCAAGAGACCCAGTACTTC.

In this sample, this clonotype turned up many times. This chain connects TRBV29-1 to TRBJ1-4; 8 bases are shared with TRBD1. V dropped 6 bases and J dropped 5; count of bases not matched to a gene: 8. The CDR3 runs 14 residues. Germline V gene data show CDR1 as SQVTM and CDR2 as ANQGSEA. CDR3 sequence: CSVSGQAVNEKLFF. For the CDR3, the DNA is TGCAGCGTCTCGGGACAGGCGGTGAATGAAAAACTGTTTTTT.

This clonotype was picked up many times. The chain employs TRBV5-1 and TRBJ2-1; no clear D gene. The CDR3 length is 13 residues. Germline assignment: CDR1 SGHRS and CDR2 YFSETQ. The V end lost 2 bases, the J end lost 6 bases, and 9 bases lay between the germline ends. CDR3 protein: CASSLEEGNEQFF. The CDR3 DNA follows: TGCGCCAGCAGCTTAGAGGAAGGCAATGAGCAGTTCTTC. Filled out from reference TRBV5-1 and TRBJ2-1, the complete variable domain reads KAGVTQTPRYLIKTRGQQVTLSCSPISGHRSVSWYQQTPGQGLQFLFEYFSETQRNKGNFPGRFSGRQFSNSRSEMNVSTLELGDSALYLCASSLEEGNEQFFGPGTRLTVL.

The V and J genes are TRBV6-6 and TRBJ1-5; TRBD1 matches 7 bases. This CDR3 contains 16 residues. Trimming removed 2 bases from V and 2 bases from J; junction bases left unmatched: 6. Per germline, CDR1 MNHNY and CDR2 SVGAGI (reference sequence). The CDR3 DNA is TGTGCCAGCAGTTACGCGACAGGGAAAGGCAATCAGCCCCAGCATTTT. It yields the protein CASSYATGKGNQPQHF.

This clonotype was seen a few times. The chain employs TRBV14 and TRBJ2-1; D is perhaps TRBD1 or TRBD2 (7 bases each). Germline V CDR1 and CDR2: SGHDN, FVKESK. The V end was cut by 6 bases, the J end by 6 bases, with 21 bases between. There are 16 residues in the CDR3. In nucleotides, the CDR3 is TGTGCCAGCAGTCGCCTTCAGGGGGGGTCGGGCAATGAGCAGTTCTTC. Residues: CASSRLQGGSGNEQFF.

This clonotype has at least ten counts. The chain carries TRBV28 and TRBJ1-3, with D unclear. Germline CDR1 is MDHEN and CDR2 is SYDVKM. This CDR3 spans 11 amino acids. The germline V and J ends were trimmed by 4 bases and 8 bases, with 6 bases remaining between them. CDR3 in DNA: TGTGCCAGCAGTTGGGAGTACACCATATATTTT. Translated: CASSWEYTIYF.

This clonotype came up many times. For the CDR3, the DNA is TGTGCCAGCAGTTCCCCGGCCCCCACAGGGGTTGGGCAGCCCCAGCATTTT. Residues: CASSSPAPTGVGQPQHF. The chain has TRBV6-9 and TRBJ1-5; 7 bases line up with TRBD1. J gave up 7 bases and V 4 bases, and 16 bases lay outside the gene matches. CDR1 MNHGY and CDR2 SVAAGI come from the germline V gene. The CDR3 length is 17 residues.

The chain employs TRBV30 and TRBJ2-1, with a tentative D call TRBD1 (7 bases). The CDR3 contains 13 residues. Germline lookup yields CDR1 GTSNPN and CDR2 SVGIG (reference sequence). The V gene lost 8 bases and the J gene lost 5 bases, with 16 bases spanning the gap. DNA of the CDR3: TGTGCCCAGGGGGGACAGCACGACAATGAGCAGTTCTTC. Translated, it gives CAQGGQHDNEQFF.

This clonotype came up many times. The chain combines TRBV12-3 or TRBV12-4 with TRBJ1-1, with D perhaps TRBD1 (6 bases). This CDR3 is 12 amino acids long. Trimming cost V 3 bases and J 6 bases, with 8 bases left between them. The CDR3 DNA follows: TGTGCCAGCAGTTTTGGACAGTCTGAAGCTTTCTTT. It yields the protein CASSFGQSEAFF.